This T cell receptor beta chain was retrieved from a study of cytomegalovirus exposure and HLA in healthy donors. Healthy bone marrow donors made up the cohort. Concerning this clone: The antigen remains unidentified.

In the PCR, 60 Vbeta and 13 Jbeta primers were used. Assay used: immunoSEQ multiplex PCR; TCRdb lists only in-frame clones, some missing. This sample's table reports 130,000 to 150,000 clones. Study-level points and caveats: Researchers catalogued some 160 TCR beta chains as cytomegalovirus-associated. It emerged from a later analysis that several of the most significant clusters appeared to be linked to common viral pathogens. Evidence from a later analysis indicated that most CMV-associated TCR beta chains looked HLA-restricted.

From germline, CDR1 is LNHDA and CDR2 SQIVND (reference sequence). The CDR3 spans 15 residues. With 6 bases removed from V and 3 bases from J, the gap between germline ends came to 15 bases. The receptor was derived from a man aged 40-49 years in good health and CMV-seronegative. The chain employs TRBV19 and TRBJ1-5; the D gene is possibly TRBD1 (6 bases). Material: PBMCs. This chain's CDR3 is CASRRGTLANQPQHF. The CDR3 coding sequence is TGTGCCAGTAGAAGGGGGACACTTGCCAATCAGCCCCAGCATTTT.